This T cell receptor beta chain was recorded in a study of cytotoxic CD8 clonotypes in ibrutinib-treated CLL. As to this clone: Its specificity is unknown.

The assay was immunoSEQ multiplex PCR, and TCRdb's table has in-frame clones only and misses some. This table has approximately 210,000 clones, over 55% appearing once. For TCR beta libraries, roughly 1.9 micrograms of genomic DNA were obtained from cryopreserved PBMCs. The study, taken as a whole, reports: Progressing patients had sampling times that differed from those of sustained-remission patients.

The CDR3 runs 16 residues. Trimming removed 5 bases from V and 5 bases from J, with 22 bases in between. The germline V gene encodes CDR1 SGHTA and CDR2 FQGNSA. The V and J genes are TRBV7-2 and TRBJ2-7; TRBD2 is a possible D gene (6 bases). This clonotype originated in a human donor with chronic lymphocytic leukemia. This sample comprised PBMCs, obtained after 24 months of ibrutinib treatment. CDR3 DNA sequence: TGTGCCAGCAGCCGAGCCCTTAGCCCCCCGGGAGACGAGCAGTACTTC. Translating it yields CASSRALSPPGDEQYF. Looking up the rest from reference TRBV7-2 and TRBJ2-7 gives the full variable domain: GAGVSQSPSNKVTEKGKDVELRCDPISGHTALYWYRQSLGQGLEFLIYFQGNSAPDKSGLPSDRFSAERTGGSVSTLTIQRTQQEDSAVYLCASSRALSPPGDEQYFGPGTRLTVT.